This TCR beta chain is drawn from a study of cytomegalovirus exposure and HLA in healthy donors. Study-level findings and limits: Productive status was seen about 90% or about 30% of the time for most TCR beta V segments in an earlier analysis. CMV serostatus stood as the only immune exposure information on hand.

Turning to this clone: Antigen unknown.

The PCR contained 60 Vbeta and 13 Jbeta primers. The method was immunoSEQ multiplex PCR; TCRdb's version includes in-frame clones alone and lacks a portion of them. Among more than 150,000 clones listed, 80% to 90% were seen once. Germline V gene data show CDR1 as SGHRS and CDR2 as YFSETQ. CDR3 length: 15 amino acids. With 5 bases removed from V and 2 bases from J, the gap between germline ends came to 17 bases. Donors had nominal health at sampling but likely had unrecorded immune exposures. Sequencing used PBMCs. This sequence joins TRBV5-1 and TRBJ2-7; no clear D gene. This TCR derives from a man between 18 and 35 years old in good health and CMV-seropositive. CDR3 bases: TGCGCCAGCAGGCCGGTGAGGTCCAACGCCTACGAGCAGTACTTC. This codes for CASRPVRSNAYEQYF.